The clone carrying this T cell receptor beta chain was seen a few times. Its antigen remains unknown. This CDR3 is built from 15 residues. The data derive from a study of post-analysis software for immune sequencing data. Study-wide findings and caveats: Same-batch samples co-clustered strongly by F measure. TRBV segments more frequent in patients than in controls numbered a few and included TRBV5-6, TRBV5-1 and TRBV20-1.

Every TCR beta cDNA library bore unique molecular identifiers. From the PCR reads, TCRdb called clonotypes with MiXCR, one entry per CDR3 protein. The table shows a few hundred thousand distinct CDR3 sequences, with around a third occurring only once. The receptor comes from a girl between 10 and 17 years old with multiple sclerosis. This chain links TRBV12-3 or TRBV12-4 with TRBJ2-7; 11 bases agree with TRBD1. The J call is uncertain, as TRBJ2-5 better fits the DNA end. The sample consisted of blood. CDR3 sequence reads: CASSLAGTGGETQYF. CDR3 DNA sequence: TGTGCCAGCAGTTTAGCCGGGACAGGGGGTGAGACCCAGTACTTC.